These 20 T cell receptor beta chains came from one sample sequenced in a study of Ad26.COV2.S vaccination and SARS-CoV-2 variants. Treatment in this sample: roughly 19 received Ad26.COV2.S at low or high dose, single or two shots; roughly five received placebo; per-sample allocation not given. Sampling was done on day 63 after the first vaccine or placebo injection. Assay: immunoSEQ multiplex PCR; the TCRdb copy retains only in-frame clones and omits some. The table records a few hundred thousand clones, roughly 90% of them present only once. Sequenced here: peripheral blood, sampled in a trial of Ad26.COV2.S vaccine versus placebo. The origin of the receptors is a person between 18 and 65 years old who received the Ad26.COV2.S COVID-19 vaccine or a placebo.

The rearrangement joins TRBV6-5 to TRBJ1-1; 8 nucleotides line up with TRBD1. The V gene end was trimmed by 5 bases and the J gene end by 5 bases; junction bases not matched to a gene: 4. Germline V gene sequence: CDR1 MNHEY, CDR2 SVGAGI. The CDR3 covers 13 residues. The CDR3 sequence is CASSLQGGTEAFF. The CDR3 coding sequence is TGTGCCAGCAGTCTACAGGGGGGTACTGAAGCTTTCTTT.

This chain uses TRBV29-1 with TRBJ2-2; the match to TRBD1 covers 7 bases. The CDR3 totals 14 residues. Germline CDR1 and CDR2: SQVTM and ANQGSEA. V was clipped by 4 bases and J by 7 bases; unmatched bases: 9. The CDR3 DNA is TGCAGCGTTGGAGCGACAGGGATTGTCGGGGAGCTGTTTTTT. Its protein product is CSVGATGIVGELFF.

The chain recombines TRBV7-2 with TRBJ1-1, with a weak D call TRBD1 (5 bases). The CDR3 is made up of 11 amino acids. Germline V gives CDR1 SGHTA, CDR2 FQGNSA. V was clipped by 7 bases and J by 11 bases, with 14 bases between them. DNA for the CDR3: TGTGCCAGCACCACCCAGGGATCGGCTTTCTTT. This encodes CASTTQGSAFF.

The rearrangement links TRBV6-4 to TRBJ1-5; weak D call: TRBD1 (5 bases). V dropped 2 bases and J dropped 0 bases, with 11 bases sitting between them. Per germline, CDR1 MRHNA and CDR2 SNTAGT. The CDR3 totals 16 residues. For the CDR3, the DNA is TGTGCCAGCAGTGACCTGAGAGGGGATAGCAATCAGCCCCAGCATTTT. Its translation: CASSDLRGDSNQPQHF.

The sample holds one count of this clone. This chain connects TRBV7-9 to TRBJ2-3, with 8 bases matching TRBD2. The V and J ends lost 3 bases and 2 bases, in that order; junction bases with no gene match: 10. The CDR3 spans 17 residues. Germline values: CDR1 SEHNR, CDR2 FQNEAQ (reference sequence). CDR3 sequence reads: CASSFNLAGNPTDTQYF. Here the CDR3 DNA reads TGTGCCAGCAGCTTCAACCTAGCGGGTAACCCCACAGATACGCAGTATTTT.

The gene calls are TRBV11-2 and TRBJ2-2; no clear D. In germline, CDR1 is SGHAT, CDR2 FQNNGV. This CDR3 is 19 amino acids long. With 5 bases removed from V and 6 bases from J, the gap between germline ends came to 28 bases. The CDR3 is CASSPPLGSSRGPAGELFF. CDR3 nucleotides: TGTGCCAGCAGCCCCCCTTTAGGGTCTAGTCGTGGTCCAGCCGGGGAGCTGTTTTTT.

CDR3 amino acids: CASSQAREGKNIQYF. The CDR3 DNA follows: TGCGCCAGCAGCCAGGCCAGGGAGGGCAAAAACATTCAGTACTTC. This sequence joins TRBV4-3 and TRBJ2-4; 7 nucleotides agree with TRBD2. V trimming: 3 bases; J trimming: 3 bases; junction bases outside the gene matches: 5. Germline V gives CDR1 LGHNA, CDR2 YSLEER. The CDR3 spans 15 residues.

The J gene is TRBJ1-2, the V gene TRBV18, with 7 bases aligning to TRBD1. CDR1 and CDR2 (germline): KGHSH, LQKENI. V shed 4 bases, J shed 4 bases, and the junction held 21 bases outside the gene matches. The CDR3 covers 19 residues. DNA of the CDR3: TGTGCCAGCTCACTCGGGACAGACTCGGCCCGACTGCTAGCCTATGGCTACACCTTC. Translated: CASSLGTDSARLLAYGYTF.

The chain recombines TRBV9 with TRBJ1-2; no firm D call. The V and J ends lost 5 bases and 0 bases respectively, with 11 bases between them. In germline, CDR1 is SGDLS, CDR2 YYNGEE. The CDR3 spans 14 residues. CDR3 DNA: TGTGCCAGCAGTGGAGGTTTCGCTAACTATGGCTACACCTTC. It codes for CASSGGFANYGYTF.

As concerns this clone: The sample contains more than one DNA sequence encoding this CDR3. The rearrangement links TRBV5-6 to TRBJ2-3; D unresolved. Germline values: CDR1 SGHDT, CDR2 YYEEEE. Deletions cut 1 base from V and 3 bases from J, with 3 bases between. The CDR3 runs to 12 residues. The DNA of the CDR3 is TGTGCCAGCAGCTTGTTAACAGATACGCAGTATTTT. Translating it yields CASSLLTDTQYF.

CDR3 sequence (DNA): TGTGCCAGCAGCCTGCCGGGACTCTCAGGGGGCTACACCTTC. Amino acids: CASSLPGLSGGYTF. This chain joins TRBV7-9 and TRBJ1-2; a weak D match, TRBD1 (5 bases). Germline values: CDR1 SEHNR, CDR2 FQNEAQ (reference sequence). The V and J ends lost 5 bases and 8 bases respectively, with 18 bases between them. The CDR3 has 14 residues.

The V and J genes are TRBV5-1 and TRBJ1-2, with D hard to call. The CDR3 contains 15 residues. CDR1 is SGHRS, CDR2 YFSETQ, per germline. Trimming removed 0 bases at V and 4 bases at J, with 13 bases between. The CDR3 sequence is CASSLEGLRIYGYTF. The CDR3 region has the DNA TGCGCCAGCAGCTTGGAAGGGCTAAGGATCTATGGCTACACCTTC. Supplemented by reference TRBV5-1 and TRBJ1-2, the full variable domain reads KAGVTQTPRYLIKTRGQQVTLSCSPISGHRSVSWYQQTPGQGLQFLFEYFSETQRNKGNFPGRFSGRQFSNSRSEMNVSTLELGDSALYLCASSLEGLRIYGYTFGSGTRLTVV.

This sequence joins TRBV6-5 and TRBJ1-1, with TRBD1 identical over 7 bases. The V and J ends lost 8 bases and 1 base, in that order; junction bases with no gene match: 4. The CDR3 contains 13 residues. Germline-derived CDR1 and CDR2 are MNHEY and SVGAGI. The CDR3 loop reads CASLGTANTEAFF. The CDR3 coding sequence is TGTGCCAGCCTGGGGACAGCGAACACTGAAGCTTTCTTT.

This chain links TRBV6-5 with TRBJ1-5; no clear D. V shed 6 bases and J shed 7 bases, with 13 bases lying between them. The CDR3 runs to 13 residues. Looked up from germline, CDR1 is MNHEY and CDR2 is SVGAGI. CDR3: CASSLQYAQPQHF. The DNA of the CDR3 is TGTGCCAGCAGCCTACAGTATGCCCAGCCCCAGCATTTT.

The V call is TRBV9, the J call TRBJ2-7, with 10 bases fitting TRBD1. The CDR3 has 16 amino acids. After removal of 0 bases from V and 3 bases from J, the junction contained 6 bases not matched to a gene. Germline V gene sequence: CDR1 SGDLS, CDR2 YYNGEE. The CDR3 sequence is CASSVDLGTGDYEQYV. The CDR3 DNA reads TGTGCCAGCAGCGTAGATTTAGGGACAGGGGACTACGAGCAGTACGTC.

The rearrangement joins TRBV19 to TRBJ1-4, with TRBD1 matching over 9 bases. V lost 8 bases to trimming and J lost 7 bases; unmatched junction nucleotides: 5. The CDR3 spans 13 residues. Germline-derived CDR1 and CDR2 are LNHDA and SQIVND (reference sequence). CDR3 bases: TGTGCCAGTCGGGGGACAGGGCTTGAAAAACTGTTTTTT. Protein: CASRGTGLEKLFF.

V and J are TRBV27 and TRBJ2-2; possibly TRBD1 for D (6 bases). V lost 1 base and J lost 7, with 25 bases in between. Looked up from germline, CDR1 is MNHEY and CDR2 is SMNVEV (reference sequence). The CDR3 runs to 19 residues. This CDR3 is CASSLLPGAGEGEFGELFF. The CDR3 DNA reads as TGTGCCAGCAGTTTATTGCCTGGGGCAGGGGAAGGGGAGTTCGGGGAGCTGTTTTTT.

Worth noting for this clone: Additional DNA sequences in this sample encode the identical CDR3. The J gene is TRBJ2-7, the V gene TRBV18; D ambiguous. The germline V and J ends were trimmed by 0 bases and 1 base, with 4 bases remaining between them. This CDR3 contains 13 residues. Per germline, CDR1 KGHSH and CDR2 LQKENI. CDR3 DNA: TGTGCCAGCTCACCACCCAGTTCCTACGAGCAGTACTTC. Protein sequence: CASSPPSSYEQYF.

This rearrangement joins TRBV7-6 to TRBJ1-4; 7 bases line up with TRBD1. Unmatched junction bases numbered 3, after V lost 1 base and J lost 7 bases. Germline values: CDR1 SGHVS, CDR2 FNYEAQ. The length of the CDR3 is 14 residues. The CDR3 nucleotides are TGTGCCAGCAGCTTAGATGGGACAGCTGAAAAACTGTTTTTT. It codes for CASSLDGTAEKLFF.

In DNA form, the CDR3 reads TGCGCCAGCAGCTTGGACACCCGGGGGGGGAACCAGCCCCAGCATTTT. Residues: CASSLDTRGGNQPQHF. V usage is TRBV5-1 and J usage is TRBJ1-5; possible D gene TRBD1, 5 bases. Trimming shortened V by 0 bases and J by 7 bases, and 17 bases separated the two germline ends. CDR3 length equals 16 residues. Germline V gene data show CDR1 as SGHRS and CDR2 as YFSETQ.